This TCR beta chain came from a study of human T cells and chemical hapten exposure. Whole-study results and caveats: There was no change with DPC sensitization in TCRs above 1 in 1000 frequency.

Germline V gene lookup returns CDR1 LGHNA and CDR2 YSLEER. The CDR3 totals 13 residues. V was cut by 2 bases and J by 4 bases, with 5 bases left in between. Original methodology: Sequenced samples showed a median of approximately 96,000 TCRs each, with counts running from around 20,000 to 690,000. MiXCR, applied by TCRdb to the RACE reads, yields one record per CDR3 protein. The V and J calls were not made by the authors but by TCRdb's processing. The sample has 50,000 to 75,000 distinct CDR3 sequences, roughly 9.6% seen once. This clonotype came up many times. Antigen: not known. Time point indicated: patch test 3, about 24 weeks after DPC sensitization. The treatment was: therapeutic diphenylcyclopropenone sensitization with weekly scalp DPC.

This sample comprised whole blood, obtained in connection with sensitization to the hapten diphenylcyclopropenone (DPC). This clonotype originated in a young woman with alopecia areata. Some clones in this sample may be carry-over from other donors' samples. V and J are TRBV4-3 and TRBJ1-4; D is uncertain. This CDR3 is CASSQYSNEKLFF. The CDR3 DNA reads TGCGCCAGCAGCCAATACAGTAATGAAAAACTGTTTTTT.